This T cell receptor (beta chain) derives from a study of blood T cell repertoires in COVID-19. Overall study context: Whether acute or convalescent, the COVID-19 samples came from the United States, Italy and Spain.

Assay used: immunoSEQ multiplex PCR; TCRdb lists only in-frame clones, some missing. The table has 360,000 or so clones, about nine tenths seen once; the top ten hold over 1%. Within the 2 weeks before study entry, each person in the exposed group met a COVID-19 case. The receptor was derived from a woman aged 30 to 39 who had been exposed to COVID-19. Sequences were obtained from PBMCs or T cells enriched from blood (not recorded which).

The CDR3 sequence is CASSLAWASGIYEQYF. CDR3 DNA sequence: TGTGCCAGCAGCTTAGCGTGGGCTAGCGGGATATACGAGCAGTACTTC. This chain uses TRBV11-2 with TRBJ2-7; TRBD2 matches 9 bases. CDR1 SGHAT and CDR2 FQNNGV come from the germline V gene. The CDR3 is made up of 16 amino acids. The J segment lost 4 bases and the V segment lost 1 base, leaving 8 bases of the junction unmatched.